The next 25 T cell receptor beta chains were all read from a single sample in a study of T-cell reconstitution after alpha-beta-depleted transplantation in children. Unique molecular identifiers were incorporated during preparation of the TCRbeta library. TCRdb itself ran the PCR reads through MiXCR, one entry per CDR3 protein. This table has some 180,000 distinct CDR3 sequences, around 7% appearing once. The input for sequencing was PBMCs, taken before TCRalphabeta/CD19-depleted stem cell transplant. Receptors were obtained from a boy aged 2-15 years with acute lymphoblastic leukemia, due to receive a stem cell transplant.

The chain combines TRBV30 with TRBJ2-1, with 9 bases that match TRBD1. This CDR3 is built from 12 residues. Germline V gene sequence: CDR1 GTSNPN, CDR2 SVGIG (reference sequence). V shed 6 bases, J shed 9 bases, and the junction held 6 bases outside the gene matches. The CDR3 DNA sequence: TGTGCCTGCCGGGACAGGGACACTGAGCAGTTCTTC. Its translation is CACRDRDTEQFF.

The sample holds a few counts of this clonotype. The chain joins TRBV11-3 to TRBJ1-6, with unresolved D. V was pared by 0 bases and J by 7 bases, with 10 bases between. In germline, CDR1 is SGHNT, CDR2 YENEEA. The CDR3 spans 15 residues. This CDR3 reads CASSLDGWQNSPLHF. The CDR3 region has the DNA TGTGCCAGCAGCTTAGATGGATGGCAAAATTCACCCCTCCACTTT. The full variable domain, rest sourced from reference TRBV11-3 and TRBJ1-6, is EAGVVQSPRYKIIEKKQPVAFWCNPISGHNTLYWYLQNLGQGPELLIRYENEEAVDDSQLPKDRFSAERLKGVDSTLKIQPAELGDSAVYLCASSLDGWQNSPLHFGNGTRLTVT.

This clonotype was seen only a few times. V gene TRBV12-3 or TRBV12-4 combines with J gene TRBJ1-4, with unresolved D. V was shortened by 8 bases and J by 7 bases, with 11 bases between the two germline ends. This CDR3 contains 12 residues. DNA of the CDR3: TGTGCCAGCGGAGGAAACTCTGAAAAACTGTTTTTT. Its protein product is CASGGNSEKLFF.

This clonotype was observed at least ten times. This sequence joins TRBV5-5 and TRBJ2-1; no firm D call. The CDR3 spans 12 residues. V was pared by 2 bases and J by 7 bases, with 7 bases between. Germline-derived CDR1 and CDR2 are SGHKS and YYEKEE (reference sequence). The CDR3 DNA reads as TGTGCCAGCAGCTTCCACGGGAATGAGCAGTTCTTC. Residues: CASSFHGNEQFF.

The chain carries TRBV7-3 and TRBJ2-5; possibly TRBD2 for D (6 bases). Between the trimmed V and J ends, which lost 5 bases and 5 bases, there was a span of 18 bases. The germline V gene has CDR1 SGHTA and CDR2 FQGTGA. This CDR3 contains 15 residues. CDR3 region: CASSPRGLYGETQYF. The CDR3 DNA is TGTGCCAGCAGCCCGAGGGGACTCTATGGGGAGACCCAGTACTTC.

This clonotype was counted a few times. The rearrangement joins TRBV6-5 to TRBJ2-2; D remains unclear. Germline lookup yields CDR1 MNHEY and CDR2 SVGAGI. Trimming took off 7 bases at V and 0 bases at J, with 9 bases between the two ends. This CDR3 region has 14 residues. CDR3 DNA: TGTGCCAGCAAGCCCGCAACGAACACCGGGGAGCTGTTTTTT. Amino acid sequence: CASKPATNTGELFF.

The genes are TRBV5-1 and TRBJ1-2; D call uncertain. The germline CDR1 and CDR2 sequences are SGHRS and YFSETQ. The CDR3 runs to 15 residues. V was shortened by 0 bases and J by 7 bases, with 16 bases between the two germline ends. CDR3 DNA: TGCGCCAGCAGCTTGGTCGTCTACGGGTTCGGTGGCTACACCTTC. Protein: CASSLVVYGFGGYTF.

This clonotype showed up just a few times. CDR3 region: CSARVGQGSYEQYF. The CDR3 DNA reads as TGCAGTGCTAGAGTGGGACAGGGGTCCTACGAGCAGTACTTC. The J gene is TRBJ2-7, the V gene TRBV20-1, with 10 bases that match TRBD1. The CDR3 sequence is 14 residues long. V was clipped by 1 base and J by 1 base; unmatched bases: 1. CDR1 and CDR2 (germline): DFQATT, SNEGSKA (reference sequence).

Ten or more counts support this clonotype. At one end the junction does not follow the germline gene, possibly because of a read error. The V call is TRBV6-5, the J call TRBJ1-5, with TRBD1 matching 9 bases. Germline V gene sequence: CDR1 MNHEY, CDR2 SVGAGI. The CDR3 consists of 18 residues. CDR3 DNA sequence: TGTGCCAGCAGCTTCCCGGGACAGGGACGTCTTAGCGATCAGCCCCAGCATTTT. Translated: CASSFPGQGRLSDQPQHF.

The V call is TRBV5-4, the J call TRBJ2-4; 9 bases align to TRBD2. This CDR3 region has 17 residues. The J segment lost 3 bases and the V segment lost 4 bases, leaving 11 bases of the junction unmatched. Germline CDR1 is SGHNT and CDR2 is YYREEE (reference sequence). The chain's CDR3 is CASSGWERGVGKNIQYF. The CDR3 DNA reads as TGTGCCAGCAGCGGGTGGGAGCGGGGGGTGGGCAAAAACATTCAGTACTTC.

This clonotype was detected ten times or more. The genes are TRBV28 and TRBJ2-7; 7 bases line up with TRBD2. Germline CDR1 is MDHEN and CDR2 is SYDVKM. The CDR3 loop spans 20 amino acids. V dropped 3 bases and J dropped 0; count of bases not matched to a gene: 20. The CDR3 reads CASSFLSKRQAGIHSYEQYF. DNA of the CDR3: TGTGCCAGCAGTTTTCTTTCGAAAAGACAAGCGGGGATACACTCCTACGAGCAGTACTTC.

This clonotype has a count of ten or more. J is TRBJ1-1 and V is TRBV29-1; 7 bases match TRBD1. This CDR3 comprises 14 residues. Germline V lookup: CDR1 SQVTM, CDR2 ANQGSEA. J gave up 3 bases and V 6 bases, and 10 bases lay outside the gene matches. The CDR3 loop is CSVRQGAVDTEAFF. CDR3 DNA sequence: TGCAGCGTCAGACAGGGAGCAGTGGACACTGAAGCTTTCTTT.

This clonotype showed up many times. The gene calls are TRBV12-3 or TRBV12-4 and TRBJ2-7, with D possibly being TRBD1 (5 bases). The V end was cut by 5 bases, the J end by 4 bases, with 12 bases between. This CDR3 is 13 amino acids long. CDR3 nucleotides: TGTGCCAGCAGTCGAGGACATATTTACGAGCAGTACTTC. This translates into CASSRGHIYEQYF.

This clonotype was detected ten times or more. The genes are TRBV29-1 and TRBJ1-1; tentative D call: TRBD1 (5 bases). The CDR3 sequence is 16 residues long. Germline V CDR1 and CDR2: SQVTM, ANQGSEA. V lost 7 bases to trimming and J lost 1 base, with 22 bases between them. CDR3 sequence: CSASGTAILPNTEAFF. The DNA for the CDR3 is TGCAGCGCCTCCGGGACCGCTATCTTACCGAACACTGAAGCTTTCTTT. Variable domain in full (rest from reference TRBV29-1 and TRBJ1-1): SAVISQKPSRDICQRGTSLTIQCQVDSQVTMMFWYRQQPGQSLTLIATANQGSEATYESGFVIDKFPISRPNLTFSTLTVSNMSPEDSSIYLCSASGTAILPNTEAFFGQGTRLTVV.

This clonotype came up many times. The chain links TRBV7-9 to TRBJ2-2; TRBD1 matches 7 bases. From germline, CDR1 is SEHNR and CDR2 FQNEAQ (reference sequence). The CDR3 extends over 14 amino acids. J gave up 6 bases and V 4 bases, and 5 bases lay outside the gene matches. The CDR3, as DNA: TGTGCCAGCAGCTCACGAACAGGGGCCGGGGAGCTGTTTTTT. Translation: CASSSRTGAGELFF.

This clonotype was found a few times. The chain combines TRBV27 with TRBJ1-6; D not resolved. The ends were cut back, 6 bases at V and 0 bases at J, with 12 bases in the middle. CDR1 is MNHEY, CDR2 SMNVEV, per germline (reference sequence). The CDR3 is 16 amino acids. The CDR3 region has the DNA TGTGCCAGCAGCCTTACACAGAGCTCCTATAATTCACCCCTCCACTTT. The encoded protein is CASSLTQSSYNSPLHF.

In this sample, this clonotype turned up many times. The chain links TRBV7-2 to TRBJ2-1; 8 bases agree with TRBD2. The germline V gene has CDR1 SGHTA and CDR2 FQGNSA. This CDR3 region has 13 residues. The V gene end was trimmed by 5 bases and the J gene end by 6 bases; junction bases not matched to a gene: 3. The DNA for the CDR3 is TGTGCCAGCAGCCTCCGGGAGGGCAATGAGCAGTTCTTC. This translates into CASSLREGNEQFF.

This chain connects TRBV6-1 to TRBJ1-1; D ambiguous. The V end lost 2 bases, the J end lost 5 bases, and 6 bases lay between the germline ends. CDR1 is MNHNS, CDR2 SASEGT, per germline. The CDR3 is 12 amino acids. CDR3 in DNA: TGTGCCAGCAGTGAACAGGTAACTGAAGCTTTCTTT. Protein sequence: CASSEQVTEAFF.

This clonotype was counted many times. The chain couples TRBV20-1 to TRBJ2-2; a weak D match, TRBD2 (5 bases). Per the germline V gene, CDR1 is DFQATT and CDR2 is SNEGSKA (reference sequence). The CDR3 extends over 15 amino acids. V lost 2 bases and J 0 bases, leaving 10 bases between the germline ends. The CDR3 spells CSARSGGSNTGELFF. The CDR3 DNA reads TGCAGTGCTAGATCGGGCGGGTCGAACACCGGGGAGCTGTTTTTT.

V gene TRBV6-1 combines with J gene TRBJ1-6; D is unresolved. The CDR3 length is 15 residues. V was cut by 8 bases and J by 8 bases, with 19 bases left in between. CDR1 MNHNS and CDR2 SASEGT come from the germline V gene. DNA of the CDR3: TGTGCCAGCCGCCTAGGGAGGGTTGAGGATTCACCCCTCCACTTT. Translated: CASRLGRVEDSPLHF.

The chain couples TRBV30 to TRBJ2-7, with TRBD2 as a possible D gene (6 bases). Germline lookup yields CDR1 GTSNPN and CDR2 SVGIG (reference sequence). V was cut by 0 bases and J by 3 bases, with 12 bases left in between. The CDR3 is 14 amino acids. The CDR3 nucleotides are TGTGCCTGGAGTGTAAGCGGGCGAGGCTACGAGCAGTACTTC. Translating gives CAWSVSGRGYEQYF.

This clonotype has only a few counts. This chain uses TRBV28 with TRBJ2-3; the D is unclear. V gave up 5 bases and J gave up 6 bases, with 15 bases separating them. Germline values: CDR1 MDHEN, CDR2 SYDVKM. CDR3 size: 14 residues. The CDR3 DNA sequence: TGTGCCAGCAGTCCCCTTAGTACAGCTGATACGCAGTATTTT. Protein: CASSPLSTADTQYF.

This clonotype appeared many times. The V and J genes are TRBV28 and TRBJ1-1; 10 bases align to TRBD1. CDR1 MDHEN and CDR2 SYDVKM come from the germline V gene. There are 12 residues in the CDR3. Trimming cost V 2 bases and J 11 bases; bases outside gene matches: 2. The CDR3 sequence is CASSLGQGVAFF. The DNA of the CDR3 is TGTGCCAGCAGTTTAGGACAGGGGGTCGCTTTCTTT.

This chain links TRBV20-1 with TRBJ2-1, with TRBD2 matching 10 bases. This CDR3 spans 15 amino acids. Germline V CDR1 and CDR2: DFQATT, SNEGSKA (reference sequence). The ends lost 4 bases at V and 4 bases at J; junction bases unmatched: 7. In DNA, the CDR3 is TGCAGTGCTAACAGCGGGGGGGCCAAGTACAATGAGCAGTTCTTC. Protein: CSANSGGAKYNEQFF.

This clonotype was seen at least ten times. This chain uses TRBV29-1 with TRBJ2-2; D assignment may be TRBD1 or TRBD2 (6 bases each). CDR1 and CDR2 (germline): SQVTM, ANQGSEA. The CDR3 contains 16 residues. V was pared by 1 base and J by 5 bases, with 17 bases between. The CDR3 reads CSVEAPGALRTGELFF. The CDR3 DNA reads TGCAGCGTTGAAGCCCCGGGGGCGTTGAGGACCGGGGAGCTGTTTTTT.